Shown below are 26 T cell receptor beta chains from a single sample sequenced in a study of cytomegalovirus exposure and HLA in healthy donors. Use of 60 Vbeta and 13 Jbeta primers characterized the PCR. Sequencing used immunoSEQ multiplex PCR; TCRdb keeps in-frame clones, though not all of them. Here the sample spans 200,000 to 250,000 clones, more than 60% being singletons. Sequencing was done on a sample of PBMCs. The receptors stem from a man aged 50-59 years in good health and CMV-seronegative.

A note on this clone: Other DNA sequences within the sample encode an identical CDR3. The chain combines TRBV5-1 with TRBJ2-7, with 9 bases lining up with TRBD1. This CDR3 contains 14 residues. Trimming cost V 3 bases and J 3 bases; bases outside gene matches: 4. The V gene's germline CDR1 is SGHRS and CDR2 YFSETQ. As DNA, the CDR3 is TGCGCCAGCAGCTCGGACAGGGGCGGCTACGAGCAGTACTTC. It encodes CASSSDRGGYEQYF.

This clone was counted a single time. This chain links TRBV4-1 with TRBJ2-1, with 8 nucleotides matching TRBD2. Trimming cost V 4 bases and J 4 bases; bases outside gene matches: 9. The CDR3 runs to 16 residues. Germline V gene lookup returns CDR1 MGHRA and CDR2 YSYEKL. This CDR3 reads CASSPGGSGNYNEQFF. In DNA form, the CDR3 reads TGCGCCAGCAGCCCTGGCGGTAGCGGGAATTACAATGAGCAGTTCTTC.

The rearrangement uses TRBV28 and TRBJ1-1, with no clear D. The V end was cut by 5 bases, the J end by 6 bases, with 7 bases between. The CDR3 has 11 amino acids. The germline V gene has CDR1 MDHEN and CDR2 SYDVKM. CDR3 region: CASSPGAEAFF. In DNA, the CDR3 is TGTGCCAGCAGTCCCGGGGCTGAAGCTTTCTTT.

The CDR3 DNA is TGTGCCAGCAGTTCCCCAGGGGGCTGGGACACTGAAGCTTTCTTT. This gives the protein CASSSPGGWDTEAFF. The chain uses TRBV28 and TRBJ1-1; 8 positions match TRBD1. V was clipped by 4 bases and J by 3 bases; unmatched bases: 7. CDR3 size: 15 residues. Germline V gene lookup returns CDR1 MDHEN and CDR2 SYDVKM.

J is TRBJ2-7 and V is TRBV6-1; maybe TRBD2 (5 bases). The V gene lost 7 bases and the J gene lost 6 bases, with 16 bases spanning the gap. The V gene's germline CDR1 is MNHNS and CDR2 SASEGT. The CDR3 covers 13 residues. Written as DNA, the CDR3 is TGTGCCAGCACCCTGGGTAGCGCCCCCGAGCAGTACTTC. Residues: CASTLGSAPEQYF.

The chain is built from TRBV19 and TRBJ2-1, with D tentatively TRBD2 (5 bases). The ends were cut back, 5 bases at V and 12 bases at J, with 20 bases in the middle. The germline V gene has CDR1 LNHDA and CDR2 SQIVND (reference sequence). This CDR3 contains 14 residues. CDR3 nucleotide sequence: TGTGCCAGTAGTTTTGCGGGTTTTAATGTAGGGCAGTTCTTC. Translating it yields CASSFAGFNVGQFF. The whole variable domain, filled in from reference TRBV19 and TRBJ2-1, reads DGGITQSPKYLFRKEGQNVTLSCEQNLNHDAMYWYRQDPGQGLRLIYYSQIVNDFQKGDIAEGYSVSREKKESFPLTVTSAQKNPTAFYLCASSFAGFNVGQFFGPGTRLTVL.

A note on this clone: Other DNA sequences in the sample encode the same CDR3. The J gene is TRBJ2-7, the V gene TRBV5-1; weak D call: TRBD1 (5 bases). Germline V lookup: CDR1 SGHRS, CDR2 YFSETQ. The V and J ends lost 0 bases and 2 bases respectively, with 9 bases between them. The CDR3 length is 14 residues. The CDR3 DNA is TGCGCCAGCAGCTTGGTTCAGGGCACCTACGAGCAGTACTTC. Translated: CASSLVQGTYEQYF.

The V and J genes are TRBV9 and TRBJ2-5; tentative D call: TRBD1 (5 bases). The germline CDR1 and CDR2 sequences are SGDLS and YYNGEE. Trimming cost V 0 bases and J 2 bases, with 8 bases left between them. This CDR3 is built from 14 residues. In nucleotides, the CDR3 is TGTGCCAGCAGCGTAGGACAGAAACAAGAGACCCAGTACTTC. As protein: CASSVGQKQETQYF.

There are a few counts of this clone. CDR3 sequence: CASSYSDSGGVNEQFF. CDR3 DNA sequence: TGTGCCAGCAGTTACTCGGATAGCGGCGGCGTAAATGAGCAGTTCTTC. This chain links TRBV6-5 with TRBJ2-1; TRBD2 is a possible D gene (6 bases). The CDR3 spans 16 residues. V was shortened by 0 bases and J by 7 bases, with 16 bases between the two germline ends. CDR1 and CDR2 from the germline V gene are MNHEY and SVGAGI.

The rearrangement joins TRBV29-1 to TRBJ2-2; 7 positions match TRBD1. The CDR3 sequence is 14 residues long. The V gene end was trimmed by 3 bases and the J gene end by 5 bases; junction bases not matched to a gene: 6. Looked up from germline, CDR1 is SQVTM and CDR2 is ANQGSEA. The CDR3 loop is CSVDFGTATGELFF. In nucleotides, the CDR3 is TGCAGCGTTGACTTCGGGACAGCTACCGGGGAGCTGTTTTTT.

This sequence joins TRBV7-6 and TRBJ2-3; 10 positions match TRBD2. In germline, CDR1 is SGHVS, CDR2 FNYEAQ. CDR3 length: 16 residues. J lost 0 bases, V lost 4 bases, and 4 bases had no gene match. CDR3 nucleotide sequence: TGTGCCAGCAGCTCCCGGACTAGCGGAAGCACAGATACGCAGTATTTT. This codes for CASSSRTSGSTDTQYF.

The chain employs TRBV7-2 and TRBJ2-5; 8 nucleotides align to TRBD2. The V gene's germline CDR1 is SGHTA and CDR2 FQGNSA. This CDR3 spans 16 amino acids. Losses at the gene ends were 2 bases for V and 5 bases for J; bases not matched to a gene: 10. Here the CDR3 reads CASSLRATGGQETQYF. CDR3 nucleotides: TGTGCCAGCAGCTTACGGGCAACGGGAGGGCAGGAGACCCAGTACTTC.

The genes are TRBV18 and TRBJ2-3, with a possible D match to TRBD2 (7 bases). The CDR3 spans 15 residues. The V gene's germline CDR1 is KGHSH and CDR2 LQKENI. The germline V and J ends were trimmed by 1 base and 2 bases, with 10 bases remaining between them. The chain's CDR3 is CASSPLGGATDTQYF. For the CDR3, the DNA is TGTGCCAGCTCACCACTAGGGGGGGCCACAGATACGCAGTATTTT. The full variable domain, rest sourced from reference TRBV18 and TRBJ2-3, is NAGVMQNPRHLVRRRGQEARLRCSPMKGHSHVYWYRQLPEEGLKFMVYLQKENIIDESGMPKERFSAEFPKEGPSILRIQQVVRGDSAAYFCASSPLGGATDTQYFGPGTRLTVL.

This clone occurred a few times. The rearrangement joins TRBV28 to TRBJ2-1; TRBD2 aligns across 9 bases. Germline V gives CDR1 MDHEN, CDR2 SYDVKM. After removal of 2 bases from V and 3 bases from J, the junction contained 2 bases not matched to a gene. CDR3 length: 15 residues. As DNA, the CDR3 is TGTGCCAGCAGTTTACCTAGCGGGAACTACAATGAGCAGTTCTTC. It codes for CASSLPSGNYNEQFF.

The chain has TRBV7-2 and TRBJ2-2, with 10 positions matching TRBD2. Per the germline V gene, CDR1 is SGHTA and CDR2 is FQGNSA. V was pared by 7 bases and J by 5 bases, with 7 bases of the junction left unmatched. This CDR3 comprises 15 residues. The CDR3 is CASTPGLARTGELFF. As DNA, the CDR3 is TGTGCCAGCACCCCGGGACTAGCGAGAACCGGGGAGCTGTTTTTT.

The gene calls are TRBV9 and TRBJ1-1, with D possibly matching TRBD1 (6 bases). Per the germline V gene, CDR1 is SGDLS and CDR2 is YYNGEE. The CDR3 runs 14 residues. V lost 0 bases, J lost 5 bases, and 11 bases lay in between. The CDR3 reads CASSVEGEGTEAFF. The CDR3 nucleotides read TGTGCCAGCAGCGTAGAGGGGGAAGGGACTGAAGCTTTCTTT.

Worth noting for this clone: Its ends do not fully match the called genes, so a read error is possible. The J gene is TRBJ2-7, the V gene TRBV29-1, with TRBD1 matching 9 bases. The CDR3 length is 13 residues. Germline V gene sequence: CDR1 SQVTM, CDR2 ANQGSEA. The CDR3 loop reads CSVGVSGQGLMDF. CDR3 bases: TGCAGCGTAGGAGTTTCGGGACAGGGCCTAATGGACTTC.

V is TRBV11-2 and J is TRBJ2-3; D possibly corresponds to TRBD2 (5 bases). Germline lookup yields CDR1 SGHAT and CDR2 FQNNGV. The CDR3 runs 15 residues. The V end was cut by 0 bases, the J end by 5 bases, with 12 bases between. CDR3 loop: CASSLEGLAGDTQYF. Here the CDR3 DNA reads TGTGCCAGCAGCTTAGAAGGTCTAGCAGGAGATACGCAGTATTTT. Filled out from reference TRBV11-2 and TRBJ2-3, the complete variable domain reads EAGVAQSPRYKIIEKRQSVAFWCNPISGHATLYWYQQILGQGPKLLIQFQNNGVVDDSQLPKDRFSAERLKGVDSTLKIQPAKLEDSAVYLCASSLEGLAGDTQYFGPGTRLTVL.

The gene calls are TRBV9 and TRBJ2-7, with 10 bases identical to TRBD2. Per germline, CDR1 SGDLS and CDR2 YYNGEE. Germline trimming cut 2 bases from V and 1 base from J; bases unmatched to any gene: 3. This CDR3 has 15 amino acids. CDR3 amino acids: CASSVTSGQSYEQYF. The CDR3 DNA sequence: TGTGCCAGCAGCGTGACTAGCGGGCAATCCTACGAGCAGTACTTC.

The V gene is TRBV5-5, the J gene TRBJ2-7, with D uncertain. This CDR3 is built from 14 residues. V lost 4 bases to trimming and J lost 6 bases, with 17 bases between them. Germline lookup yields CDR1 SGHKS and CDR2 YYEKEE (reference sequence). The DNA for the CDR3 is TGTGCCAGCAGCGACATCATCTTTGAGAGCGAGCAGTACTTC. This gives the protein CASSDIIFESEQYF.

J is TRBJ1-3 and V is TRBV7-2; D is uncertain. This CDR3 contains 13 residues. The V gene's germline CDR1 is SGHTA and CDR2 FQGNSA. V lost 5 bases and J lost 4, with 9 bases in between. Here the CDR3 DNA reads TGTGCCAGCAGCGTAATACAGGGAAACACCATATATTTT. It translates to CASSVIQGNTIYF. The entire variable domain, with the rest obtained from reference TRBV7-2 and TRBJ1-3, is as follows: GAGVSQSPSNKVTEKGKDVELRCDPISGHTALYWYRQSLGQGLEFLIYFQGNSAPDKSGLPSDRFSAERTGGSVSTLTIQRTQQEDSAVYLCASSVIQGNTIYFGEGSWLTVV.

The chain employs TRBV19 and TRBJ2-7; D might be TRBD1 (5 bases). The CDR3 is 12 amino acids. The germline gives CDR1 LNHDA, CDR2 SQIVND (reference sequence). Trimming removed 5 bases at V and 3 bases at J, with 8 bases between. CDR3 in DNA: TGTGCCAGTAGTGCCCAGGGCTACGAGCAGTACTTC. Protein product: CASSAQGYEQYF.

The V gene is TRBV20-1, the J gene TRBJ1-1, with D maybe TRBD1 (6 bases). Per germline, CDR1 DFQATT and CDR2 SNEGSKA (reference sequence). The CDR3 is 11 residues long. The ends were cut back, 7 bases at V and 1 base at J, with 7 bases in the middle. The CDR3 region has the DNA TGCAGTGTACAGGGGAACACTGAAGCTTTCTTT. It specifies CSVQGNTEAFF.

In its sample, this clone was seen a few times. This chain connects TRBV15 to TRBJ2-2; 7 bases line up with TRBD1. Losses at the gene ends were 6 bases for V and 0 bases for J; bases not matched to a gene: 4. Germline V lookup: CDR1 LNHNV, CDR2 YYDKDF (reference sequence). The CDR3 loop spans 15 amino acids. The CDR3 bases are TGTGCCACCAGGCGACAGGGAACGAACACCGGGGAGCTGTTTTTT. It is translated as CATRRQGTNTGELFF.

This clone has just one count. V is TRBV5-1 and J is TRBJ2-5; 9 nucleotides match TRBD1. The J call could be wrong; TRBJ2-7 is a better fit for the DNA end. The CDR3 extends over 13 amino acids. Per the germline V gene, CDR1 is SGHRS and CDR2 is YFSETQ. The CDR3 DNA reads TGCGCCAGCAGCTTGGTGACAGGGGGCGAGCAGTACTTC. Protein product: CASSLVTGGEQYF.

The rearrangement links TRBV7-9 to TRBJ1-3, with a possible D match to TRBD1 (5 bases). The CDR3 runs to 17 residues. V shed 1 base and J shed 0 bases, with 13 bases lying between them. CDR1 is SEHNR, CDR2 FQNEAQ, per germline (reference sequence). CDR3 in amino acids: CASSLVGTGSSGNTIYF. Here the CDR3 DNA reads TGTGCCAGCAGCTTAGTCGGGACTGGGAGCTCTGGAAACACCATATATTTT.